The 3 T cell receptor beta chains below were found in one sample sequenced in a study of PD-1 blockade in classical Hodgkin lymphoma. Exposure to brentuximab vedotin varied, and each patient had relapsed following autologous stem cell transplantation. Clones were sequenced by immunoSEQ multiplex PCR, and TCRdb holds only the in-frame ones, with some missing. The sample contains roughly 90,000 clones, more than 80% of which appear only once. The starting material was peripheral blood mononuclear cells (PBMCs), obtained before the second cycle of nivolumab. The receptors originated from a human donor with classical Hodgkin lymphoma.

The chain links TRBV15 to TRBJ2-1, with D hard to call. Per germline, CDR1 LNHNV and CDR2 YYDKDF (reference sequence). The CDR3 has 12 residues. Trimming took 0 bases from V and 8 from J, leaving 5 bases between them. The CDR3 spells CATSRDLDEQFF. CDR3 bases: TGTGCCACCAGCAGAGATTTGGATGAGCAGTTCTTC.

CDR3 sequence reads: CASSLTGERNEQYF. The CDR3 DNA is TGTGCCAGCAGCCTGACAGGGGAGAGGAACGAGCAGTACTTC. The chain joins TRBV28 to TRBJ2-7, with 8 bases fitting TRBD1. The germline gives CDR1 MDHEN, CDR2 SYDVKM. This CDR3 is 14 amino acids long. V was clipped by 6 bases and J by 5 bases; unmatched bases: 9.

This clone was detected a few times. The sample contains more than one DNA sequence encoding this CDR3. This chain links TRBV5-4 with TRBJ1-5, with D hard to call. Looked up from germline, CDR1 is SGHNT and CDR2 is YYREEE (reference sequence). Trimming stripped 0 bases from V and 6 bases from J, with 4 bases between. The CDR3 loop spans 12 amino acids. CDR3 region: CASSLDGQPQHF. CDR3 sequence (DNA): TGTGCCAGCAGCTTGGATGGTCAGCCCCAGCATTTT.